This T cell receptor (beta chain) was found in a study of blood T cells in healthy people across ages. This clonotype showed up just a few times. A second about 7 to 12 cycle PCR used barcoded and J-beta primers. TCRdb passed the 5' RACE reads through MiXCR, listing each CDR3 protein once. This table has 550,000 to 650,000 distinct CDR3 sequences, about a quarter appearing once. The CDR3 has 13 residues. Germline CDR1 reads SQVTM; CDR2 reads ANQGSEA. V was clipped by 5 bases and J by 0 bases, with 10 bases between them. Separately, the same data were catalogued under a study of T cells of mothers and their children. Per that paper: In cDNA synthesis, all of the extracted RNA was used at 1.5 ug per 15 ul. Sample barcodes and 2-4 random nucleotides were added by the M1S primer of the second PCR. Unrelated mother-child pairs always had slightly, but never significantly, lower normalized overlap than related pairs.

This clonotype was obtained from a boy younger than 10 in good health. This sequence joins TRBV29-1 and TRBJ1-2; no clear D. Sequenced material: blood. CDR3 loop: CSVSPSTNYGYTF. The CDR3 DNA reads TGCAGCGTTTCCCCAAGTACTAACTATGGCTACACCTTC.